Presented here are 24 T cell receptor beta chains from one specimen sequenced in a study of blood T cells in healthy people across ages. Primed by a sample-barcoded 5' primer and a J-beta primer mix, a second PCR proceeded for about 6 to 11 cycles. TCRdb passed the 5' RACE reads through MiXCR, listing each CDR3 protein once. This table has about 1,600,000 distinct CDR3 sequences, 42% appearing once. The sample comprised blood. The receptor set was obtained from a woman between 18 and 29 years old in good health.

This clonotype was seen a handful of times. V usage is TRBV6-2 or TRBV6-3 and J usage is TRBJ1-5; 7 nucleotides line up with TRBD1. This CDR3 comprises 14 residues. In germline, CDR1 is MNHEY, CDR2 SVGEGT. J lost 6 bases, V lost 6 bases, and 8 bases had no gene match. The CDR3 is CASRDRVGVQPQHF. The DNA for the CDR3 is TGTGCCAGCAGAGACAGGGTGGGGGTTCAGCCCCAGCATTTT.

The chain recombines TRBV20-1 with TRBJ2-7, with D unresolved. CDR1 is DFQATT, CDR2 SNEGSKA, per germline (reference sequence). Trimming cost V 3 bases and J 3 bases, with 18 bases left between them. The CDR3 totals 15 residues. In nucleotides, the CDR3 is TGCAGTGCTAGTGGCCAGACGGCACTGGACTACGAGCAGTACTTC. Protein: CSASGQTALDYEQYF.

The gene calls are TRBV4-1 and TRBJ2-7; D is unresolved. Trimming left V 6 bases short and J 2 bases short, with 17 bases between. The germline CDR1 and CDR2 sequences are MGHRA and YSYEKL. The CDR3 extends over 15 amino acids. The CDR3 region is CASSPASTDPYEQYF. CDR3 nucleotide sequence: TGCGCCAGCAGTCCTGCCTCGACGGATCCCTACGAGCAGTACTTC.

V usage is TRBV18 and J usage is TRBJ1-4, with D perhaps matching TRBD1 (6 bases). With 6 bases removed from V and 4 bases from J, the gap between germline ends came to 18 bases. CDR1 and CDR2 (germline): KGHSH, LQKENI. The CDR3 totals 16 residues. CDR3 DNA sequence: TGTGCCAGCTCTCGATCCTCAGGGGTTGGTAATGAAAAACTGTTTTTT. Encoded protein: CASSRSSGVGNEKLFF. Full variable domain (missing parts from reference TRBV18 and TRBJ1-4): NAGVMQNPRHLVRRRGQEARLRCSPMKGHSHVYWYRQLPEEGLKFMVYLQKENIIDESGMPKERFSAEFPKEGPSILRIQQVVRGDSAAYFCASSRSSGVGNEKLFFGSGTQLSVL.

The rearrangement joins TRBV29-1 to TRBJ1-2; D is unresolved. V lost 1 base and J 7 bases, leaving 7 bases between the germline ends. Germline CDR1 reads SQVTM; CDR2 reads ANQGSEA. The CDR3 spans 11 residues. The CDR3 bases are TGCAGCGTTGAAGGAAGTGCTGGCTACACCTTC. It translates to CSVEGSAGYTF.

The rearrangement links TRBV4-1 to TRBJ1-2, with 8 nucleotides matching TRBD1. This CDR3 is 14 amino acids long. Germline values: CDR1 MGHRA, CDR2 YSYEKL. Trimming removed 6 bases from V and 4 bases from J; junction bases left unmatched: 7. The CDR3 bases are TGCGCCAGCAGAGACCCCCAGGGGGCCTATGGCTACACCTTC. Protein: CASRDPQGAYGYTF.

The CDR3 coding sequence is TGCAGTGCTAGAGCGGGACTAGCGTCAAATTACGAGCAGTACTTC. Translated, it gives CSARAGLASNYEQYF. The chain links TRBV20-1 to TRBJ2-7, with 10 nucleotides matching TRBD2. Germline V gives CDR1 DFQATT, CDR2 SNEGSKA (reference sequence). The CDR3 covers 15 residues. V gave up 1 base and J gave up 4 bases; unmatched junction bases: 7.

This clonotype was picked up a small number of times. This sequence joins TRBV10-3 and TRBJ1-5; D is possibly TRBD1 (5 bases). CDR3 length: 12 residues. The V end lost 6 bases, the J end lost 5 bases, and 8 bases lay between the germline ends. Germline CDR1 ENHRY, CDR2 SYGVKD. The CDR3, as DNA: TGTGCCATCAGCCCGACAGATCAGCCCCAGCATTTT. It is translated as CAISPTDQPQHF.

The chain links TRBV7-9 to TRBJ2-1; tentative D call: TRBD2 (5 bases). The J call may be in error: the DNA end matches TRBJ2-7 better. Germline CDR1 SEHNR, CDR2 FQNEAQ (reference sequence). The CDR3 totals 14 residues. The CDR3 sequence: CASREDFPLNEQYF. CDR3 sequence (DNA): TGTGCCAGCAGGGAGGACTTTCCTCTCAATGAGCAGTACTTC.

To note about this clonotype: A much larger clone lies one base from this, so it may be a read error. The CDR3 DNA reads as TGTGTCTGGAATCCGACACACCACGGGGGCGCCTATGGCTACACCTTC. Encoded protein: CVWNPTHHGGAYGYTF. The chain joins TRBV30 to TRBJ1-2; D might be TRBD1 (6 bases). Germline V gives CDR1 GTSNPN, CDR2 SVGIG (reference sequence). This CDR3 contains 16 residues.

The chain recombines TRBV6-5 with TRBJ2-3; D remains unclear. The germline V gene has CDR1 MNHEY and CDR2 SVGAGI. Trimming took off 5 bases at V and 5 bases at J, with 23 bases between the two ends. The CDR3 loop spans 17 amino acids. CDR3 sequence: CASSHLRAPEDKDTQYF. The CDR3 region has the DNA TGTGCCAGCAGTCACCTCCGGGCCCCAGAAGATAAAGATACGCAGTATTTT.

This chain links TRBV9 with TRBJ2-5; D possibly corresponds to TRBD1 (6 bases). Trimming pared 5 bases from V and 4 bases from J, leaving 15 bases between. Germline V gives CDR1 SGDLS, CDR2 YYNGEE. The CDR3 has 14 amino acids. The CDR3 loop is CASSGPCRGETQYF. Here the CDR3 DNA reads TGTGCCAGCAGTGGACCTTGCAGGGGAGAGACCCAGTACTTC.

The chain links TRBV6-1 to TRBJ2-3; 15 nucleotides align to TRBD2. The V gene's germline CDR1 is MNHNS and CDR2 SASEGT. CDR3 length: 17 residues. The J segment lost 5 bases and the V segment lost 6 bases, leaving 9 bases of the junction unmatched. The CDR3 nucleotides are TGTGCCAGCAGACTTGGACTAGCGGGAGGGCCTCAAGATACGCAGTATTTT. Amino acid sequence: CASRLGLAGGPQDTQYF.

In DNA form, the CDR3 reads TGCAGTGCTAGAGATTTTAAGGGTGGCAATGAGCAGTACTTC. This codes for CSARDFKGGNEQYF. The gene calls are TRBV20-1 and TRBJ2-7; no clear D. Germline assignment: CDR1 DFQATT and CDR2 SNEGSKA (reference sequence). The V end was cut by 0 bases, the J end by 7 bases, with 16 bases between. This CDR3 has 14 residues.

The V gene is TRBV6-1, the J gene TRBJ2-5, with 12 bases identical to TRBD2. Losses at the gene ends were 6 bases for V and 11 bases for J; bases not matched to a gene: 13. Germline V gene sequence: CDR1 MNHNS, CDR2 SASEGT. The CDR3 has 15 amino acids. CDR3 protein: CASRRTSGVSSEQYF. The DNA for the CDR3 is TGTGCCAGCAGGAGGACTAGCGGGGTCTCGAGTGAGCAGTACTTC.

This clonotype came up a few times. This chain uses TRBV7-9 with TRBJ2-7, with 7 bases that match TRBD1. Germline-derived CDR1 and CDR2 are SEHNR and FQNEAQ (reference sequence). This CDR3 has 14 residues. V shed 5 bases, J shed 0 bases, and the junction held 4 bases outside the gene matches. The CDR3 sequence: CASSMGQTSYEQYF. The CDR3 bases are TGTGCCAGCAGCATGGGACAGACCTCCTACGAGCAGTACTTC.

Points on this clonotype: The junction departs from germline at one end; a sequencing error may be responsible. The rearrangement uses TRBV2 and TRBJ1-4; D is possibly TRBD1 (5 bases). The CDR3 has 13 amino acids. Germline lookup yields CDR1 SNHLY and CDR2 FYNNEI. CDR3 in DNA: TGCGCCAGCAGTCTCAAACTGACAGCCCCACTGTTTTTT. Encoded protein: CASSLKLTAPLFF.

This clonotype showed up just a few times. This chain connects TRBV7-2 to TRBJ2-5, with 10 bases identical to TRBD2. The V gene's germline CDR1 is SGHTA and CDR2 FQGNSA. The CDR3 is 18 amino acids. The ends lost 1 base at V and 4 bases at J; junction bases unmatched: 12. Written as DNA, the CDR3 is TGTGCCAGCAGCTTAGTGGGCAGTCGGAGACTAGCGGGAGAGACCCAGTACTTC. Protein product: CASSLVGSRRLAGETQYF.

This clonotype was recorded a few times. The chain's CDR3 is CSARDGGENTEAFF. The CDR3 DNA reads TGCAGTGCTAGAGACGGGGGCGAGAACACTGAAGCTTTCTTT. V usage is TRBV20-1 and J usage is TRBJ1-1; tentatively, D is TRBD1 (6 bases). CDR3 length: 14 amino acids. V gave up 0 bases and J gave up 1 base, with 9 bases separating them. Germline V gene lookup returns CDR1 DFQATT and CDR2 SNEGSKA (reference sequence).

This clonotype was counted at least ten times. CDR3 sequence (DNA): TGTGCCAGCAGCGGGACTAGCGGGAGTTCCTACAATGAGCAGTTCTTC. Encoded protein: CASSGTSGSSYNEQFF. The chain joins TRBV7-2 to TRBJ2-1, with 14 bases identical to TRBD2. CDR1 SGHTA and CDR2 FQGNSA come from the germline V gene. The V segment lost 5 bases and the J segment 1 base; nucleotides outside the gene matches: 1. CDR3 size: 16 residues.

This clonotype was seen more than once but under ten times. V gene TRBV6-6 combines with J gene TRBJ1-1, with D hard to call. Per germline, CDR1 MNHNY and CDR2 SVGAGI (reference sequence). The CDR3 covers 14 residues. With 6 bases removed from V and 1 base from J, the gap between germline ends came to 12 bases. This chain's CDR3 is CASREADGNTEAFF. CDR3 in DNA: TGTGCCAGCAGAGAGGCCGACGGGAACACTGAAGCTTTCTTT.

The chain combines TRBV7-9 with TRBJ2-7, with D tentatively TRBD1 or TRBD2 (5 bases each). The DNA end favors TRBJ2-5, so the J call may be wrong. Germline lookup yields CDR1 SEHNR and CDR2 FQNEAQ (reference sequence). The CDR3 sequence is 15 residues long. The CDR3 loop reads CASSLAGTTGETQYF. As DNA, the CDR3 is TGTGCCAGCAGCTTAGCGGGGACCACGGGGGAGACCCAGTACTTC.

The J gene is TRBJ1-1, the V gene TRBV10-3, with a possible D match to TRBD1 (5 bases). CDR1 and CDR2 from the germline V gene are ENHRY and SYGVKD. V was trimmed by 6 bases and J by 9 bases, leaving 11 bases between them. This CDR3 has 11 residues. The CDR3 nucleotides are TGTGCCATCAGATCAGACAGACAAGCTTTCTTT. Translated, it gives CAIRSDRQAFF.

This clonotype appeared a few times. The chain recombines TRBV11-3 with TRBJ1-1; TRBD1 matches at 8 bases. The CDR3 contains 19 residues. Per germline, CDR1 SGHNT and CDR2 YENEEA. Unmatched junction bases numbered 19, after V lost 2 bases and J lost 5 bases. This chain's CDR3 is CASSLWGLDRGMLLTEAFF. CDR3 nucleotide sequence: TGTGCCAGCAGCTTATGGGGGCTAGACAGGGGTATGTTGTTGACTGAAGCTTTCTTT.